The rows below give T cell receptor beta chains drawn from one sample of a study of radiation and T cells in renal cell carcinoma. Only in-frame clones appear in the TCRdb table, and some are missing; sequencing was by immunoSEQ multiplex PCR. Of approximately 86,000 clones detected, over 80% appear once; the ten largest clones hold 9.4%. Material: blood, obtained from a patient whose treatment included radiotherapy and nephrectomy. The receptors were sampled from a man aged 45-60 years with renal cell carcinoma. CDR3s include the opening cysteine and the closing phenylalanine or tryptophan. Fields, in order: J gene, D gene, V gene, clone size, CDR3 protein, CDR3 DNA. The D gene is left open where the match is weak. Only part of the rows carry a size: once, few, many, or a class if the clone is expanded.

J gene: TRBJ2-7; D gene: TRBD1; V gene: TRBV9; clone size: NA; CDR3 protein: CASSETDRISYEQYF; CDR3 DNA: TGTGCCAGCAGCGAGACGGACAGGATCTCCTACGAGCAGTACTTC
J gene: TRBJ1-1; D gene: NA; V gene: TRBV7-9; clone size: NA; CDR3 protein: CASSLSGEAFF; CDR3 DNA: TGTGCCAGCAGCTTATCGGGGGAAGCTTTCTTT
J gene: TRBJ2-2; D gene: TRBD2; V gene: TRBV2; clone size: NA; CDR3 protein: CASGGTSSGELFF; CDR3 DNA: TGTGCCAGTGGGGGGACTAGCTCGGGGGAGCTGTTTTTT
J gene: TRBJ2-1; D gene: NA; V gene: TRBV5-6; clone size: NA; CDR3 protein: CASSLDHRGEQFF; CDR3 DNA: TGTGCCAGCAGCTTGGACCACCGCGGGGAGCAGTTCTTC
J gene: TRBJ1-4; D gene: NA; V gene: TRBV6-6; clone size: NA; CDR3 protein: CASARLNEKLFF; CDR3 DNA: TGTGCCAGCGCCAGGCTAAATGAAAAACTGTTTTTT
J gene: TRBJ1-2; D gene: TRBD1; V gene: TRBV30; clone size: once; CDR3 protein: CAWSVRGRGGYTF; CDR3 DNA: TGTGCCTGGAGTGTGAGGGGGCGAGGTGGCTACACCTTC
J gene: TRBJ2-5; D gene: NA; V gene: TRBV7-3; clone size: NA; CDR3 protein: CASSLRRGETQYF; CDR3 DNA: TGTGCCAGCAGCTTAAGGAGGGGCGAGACCCAGTACTTC
J gene: TRBJ1-6; D gene: NA; V gene: TRBV5-4; clone size: NA; CDR3 protein: CASSARGTGSYNSPLHF; CDR3 DNA: TGTGCCAGCAGCGCGCGAGGGACTGGCTCCTATAATTCACCCCTCCACTTT
J gene: TRBJ2-3; D gene: NA; V gene: TRBV18; clone size: NA; CDR3 protein: CASSPRTEVTDTQYF; CDR3 DNA: TGTGCCAGCTCACCCAGGACTGAAGTCACAGATACGCAGTATTTT
J gene: TRBJ2-5; D gene: NA; V gene: TRBV19; clone size: NA; CDR3 protein: CASSFSGSQETQYF; CDR3 DNA: TGTGCCAGTAGTTTTTCCGGGAGTCAAGAGACCCAGTACTTC
J gene: TRBJ2-7; D gene: NA; V gene: TRBV5-3; clone size: NA; CDR3 protein: CARSLGHSSYEQYF; CDR3 DNA: TGTGCCAGAAGCTTGGGACATAGCTCCTACGAGCAGTACTTC
J gene: TRBJ1-5; D gene: TRBD1; V gene: TRBV5-4; clone size: NA; CDR3 protein: CASSSGGPNQPQHF; CDR3 DNA: TGTGCCAGCAGCTCAGGGGGTCCCAATCAGCCCCAGCATTTT
J gene: TRBJ2-3; D gene: NA; V gene: TRBV6-6; clone size: few; CDR3 protein: CASTPPGTDTQYF; CDR3 DNA: TGTGCCAGCACCCCCCCAGGAACAGATACGCAGTATTTT
J gene: TRBJ1-1; D gene: TRBD1; V gene: TRBV6-6; clone size: NA; CDR3 protein: CASKETGGRNTEAFF; CDR3 DNA: TGTGCCAGCAAAGAGACAGGGGGCCGGAACACTGAAGCTTTCTTT
J gene: TRBJ1-2; D gene: TRBD1; V gene: TRBV6-4; clone size: NA; CDR3 protein: CASSDSWTGADGYTF; CDR3 DNA: TGTGCCAGCAGTGACTCATGGACAGGGGCTGATGGCTACACCTTC
J gene: TRBJ2-1; D gene: TRBD1; V gene: TRBV7-9; clone size: NA; CDR3 protein: CASSDYTGAGEQFF; CDR3 DNA: TGTGCCAGCAGCGATTATACAGGGGCGGGTGAGCAGTTCTTC
J gene: TRBJ2-2; D gene: NA; V gene: TRBV15; clone size: NA; CDR3 protein: CATSRLARAGELFF; CDR3 DNA: TGTGCCACCAGCAGGTTAGCGCGGGCCGGGGAGCTGTTTTTT
J gene: TRBJ2-1; D gene: NA; V gene: TRBV11-1; clone size: once; CDR3 protein: CASSSDRSNEQFF; CDR3 DNA: TGTGCCAGCAGCTCCGACAGGTCCAATGAGCAGTTCTTC
J gene: TRBJ2-5; D gene: TRBD2; V gene: TRBV4-2; clone size: NA; CDR3 protein: CASSQGLAGARGETQYF; CDR3 DNA: TGTGCCAGCAGCCAAGGACTAGCGGGGGCCCGGGGGGAGACCCAGTACTTC
J gene: TRBJ1-1; D gene: NA; V gene: TRBV19; clone size: NA; CDR3 protein: CASSAVTEAFF; CDR3 DNA: TGTGCCAGTAGTGCGGTCACTGAAGCTTTCTTT
J gene: TRBJ2-7; D gene: TRBD1; V gene: TRBV5-8; clone size: NA; CDR3 protein: CASSPGTGRSYEQYF; CDR3 DNA: TGTGCCAGCAGCCCTGGGACAGGCAGATCCTACGAGCAGTACTTC
J gene: TRBJ2-2; D gene: TRBD2; V gene: TRBV11-2; clone size: NA; CDR3 protein: CASSLLAGVGTGELFF; CDR3 DNA: TGTGCCAGCAGCCTCCTAGCGGGAGTAGGCACCGGGGAGCTGTTTTTT
J gene: TRBJ2-5; D gene: TRBD1; V gene: TRBV9; clone size: NA; CDR3 protein: CASSPRDRQETQYF; CDR3 DNA: TGTGCCAGCAGCCCCAGGGACAGGCAAGAGACCCAGTACTTC
J gene: TRBJ2-5; D gene: NA; V gene: TRBV5-1; clone size: NA; CDR3 protein: CASSPLTQETQYF; CDR3 DNA: TGCGCCAGCAGCCCCCTCACGCAAGAGACCCAGTACTTC
J gene: TRBJ2-7; D gene: TRBD2; V gene: TRBV2; clone size: NA; CDR3 protein: CASDGLVKGEQYF; CDR3 DNA: TGTGCCAGCGACGGACTAGTCAAGGGCGAGCAGTACTTC
J gene: TRBJ2-1; D gene: NA; V gene: TRBV18; clone size: few; CDR3 protein: CASSPGVVNNEQFF; CDR3 DNA: TGTGCCAGCTCACCAGGGGTTGTTAACAATGAGCAGTTCTTC
J gene: TRBJ2-5; D gene: NA; V gene: TRBV21-1; clone size: NA; CDR3 protein: CASSRQTALQETQYF; CDR3 DNA: TGTGCCAGCAGCCGACAGACAGCTCTGCAAGAGACCCAGTACTTC
J gene: TRBJ2-4; D gene: TRBD2; V gene: TRBV25-1; clone size: NA; CDR3 protein: CASSLPRAGIKNIQYF; CDR3 DNA: TGTGCCAGCAGCTTGCCTCGAGCGGGAATCAAAAACATTCAGTACTTC
J gene: TRBJ1-1; D gene: NA; V gene: TRBV2; clone size: few; CDR3 protein: CASSDWTDGTRAFF; CDR3 DNA: TGTGCCAGCAGTGATTGGACGGACGGAACCCGAGCTTTCTTT
J gene: TRBJ1-1; D gene: NA; V gene: TRBV5-4; clone size: NA; CDR3 protein: CASTQLGRPTEAFF; CDR3 DNA: TGTGCCAGCACCCAATTAGGGAGGCCCACTGAAGCTTTCTTT
J gene: TRBJ2-1; D gene: TRBD1; V gene: TRBV29-1; clone size: NA; CDR3 protein: CSVAGTGGLDEQFF; CDR3 DNA: TGCAGCGTTGCGGGGACAGGGGGCTTGGATGAGCAGTTCTTC
J gene: TRBJ2-1; D gene: TRBD1; V gene: TRBV6-5; clone size: once; CDR3 protein: CASRRQGADEQFF; CDR3 DNA: TGTGCCAGCAGACGACAGGGCGCCGATGAGCAGTTCTTC
J gene: TRBJ2-5; D gene: NA; V gene: TRBV11-2; clone size: NA; CDR3 protein: CASRGQETQYF; CDR3 DNA: TGTGCCAGCAGGGGCCAAGAGACCCAGTACTTC
J gene: TRBJ2-1; D gene: NA; V gene: TRBV7-9; clone size: NA; CDR3 protein: CASSPPLGNEQFF; CDR3 DNA: TGTGCCAGCAGCCCCCCTCTGGGGAATGAGCAGTTCTTC
J gene: TRBJ2-3; D gene: NA; V gene: TRBV19; clone size: NA; CDR3 protein: CASSFGSGDTQYF; CDR3 DNA: TGTGCCAGTAGTTTCGGATCTGGGGATACGCAGTATTTT